This is a list of T cell receptor beta chains from one sample in a study of yellow fever vaccine responses in identical twins. Using its own MiXCR run on the RT-PCR reads, TCRdb lists one record per CDR3 protein. The sample includes about 13,000 distinct CDR3 sequences, 70% to 90% of them seen just once. This sample comprised T cells from blood (PBMCs), unsorted or a sorted subset (not recorded which), obtained before or after yellow fever vaccination (not recorded which). These receptors were collected from a woman aged 18 to 35 who received the yellow fever vaccine. The CDR3 runs from the conserved cysteine through the conserved F or W. D genes are given only for firm matches. Size values are once, few and many counts, or a class for expanded clones, and some rows have none.

v_call	d_call	j_call	clone_size	cdr3_aa	cdr3_nt
TRBV11-2	-	TRBJ2-7	-	CASSLVRQGYEQYF	TGTGCCAGCAGCTTAGTTAGGCAGGGGTACGAGCAGTACTTC
TRBV12-5	TRBD2	TRBJ2-1	-	CASGKAGGPLDEQFF	TGTGCTAGTGGTAAGGCGGGAGGGCCTCTCGATGAGCAGTTCTTC
TRBV6-1	TRBD2	TRBJ2-3	-	CASSSTSGGYTQYF	TGTGCCAGCAGCTCTACTAGCGGGGGTTATACGCAGTATTTT
TRBV28	TRBD2	TRBJ2-5	-	CASTLSGGLTETQYF	TGTGCCAGCACCCTCAGCGGGGGTCTCACGGAGACCCAGTACTTC
TRBV2	TRBD1	TRBJ1-1	-	CASSVGGESTEAFF	TGTGCCAGCAGTGTAGGGGGCGAGAGCACTGAAGCTTTCTTT
TRBV3-1	-	TRBJ1-1	few	CASSQGPEAFF	TGTGCCAGCAGCCAAGGGCCTGAAGCTTTCTTT
TRBV6-1	TRBD2	TRBJ2-3	once	CASRPSFAGGGYTDTQYF	TGTGCCAGCAGACCCTCTTTTGCGGGGGGCGGTTACACAGATACGCAGTATTTT
TRBV20-1	-	TRBJ1-1	few	CSAGMNTEAFF	TGCAGTGCAGGCATGAACACTGAAGCTTTCTTT
TRBV15	-	TRBJ1-1	-	CATSREMDPEAFF	TGTGCCACCAGCAGAGAAATGGACCCTGAAGCTTTCTTT
TRBV11-1	-	TRBJ2-7	-	CASSLGGEGSYEQYF	TGTGCCAGCAGCTTAGGTGGGGAAGGGTCCTACGAGCAGTACTTC